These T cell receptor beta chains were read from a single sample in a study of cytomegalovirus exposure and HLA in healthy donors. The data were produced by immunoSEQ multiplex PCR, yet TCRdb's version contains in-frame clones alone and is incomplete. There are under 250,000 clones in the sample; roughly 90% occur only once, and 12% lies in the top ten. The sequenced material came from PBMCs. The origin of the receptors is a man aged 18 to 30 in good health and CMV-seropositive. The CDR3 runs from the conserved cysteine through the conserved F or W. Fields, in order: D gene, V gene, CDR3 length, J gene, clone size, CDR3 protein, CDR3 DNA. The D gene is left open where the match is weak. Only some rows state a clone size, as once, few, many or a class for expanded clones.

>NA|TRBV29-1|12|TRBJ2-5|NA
CSVDRVRETQYF
TGCAGCGTTGACAGGGTACGGGAGACCCAGTACTTC
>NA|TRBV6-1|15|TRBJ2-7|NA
CASSSRQGSSYEQYF
TGTGCCAGCAGTTCTCGACAAGGTAGCTCCTACGAGCAGTACTTC
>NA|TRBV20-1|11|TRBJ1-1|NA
CSVRARTEAFF
TGCAGTGTCCGGGCCAGGACTGAAGCTTTCTTT
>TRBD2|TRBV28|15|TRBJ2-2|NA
CASSLIQLASGELFF
TGTGCCAGCAGTTTAATTCAACTAGCGTCCGGGGAGCTGTTTTTT
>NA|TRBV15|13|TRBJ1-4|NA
CATSRDGREKLFF
TGTGCCACCAGCAGAGACGGCAGAGAAAAACTGTTTTTT
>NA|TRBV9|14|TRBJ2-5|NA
CASSGVGVQETQYF
TGTGCCAGCAGTGGCGTGGGGGTCCAAGAGACCCAGTACTTC
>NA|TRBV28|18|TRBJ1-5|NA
CASSYPRVLPYSNQPQHF
TGTGCCAGCAGTTACCCCCGGGTCCTCCCTTATAGCAATCAGCCCCAGCATTTT
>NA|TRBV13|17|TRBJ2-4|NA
CASSQEGFPYNKNIQYF
TGTGCCAGCAGTCAAGAGGGATTCCCGTATAACAAAAACATTCAGTACTTC
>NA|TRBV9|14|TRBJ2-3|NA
CASSVGYGTDTQYF
TGTGCCAGCAGCGTAGGGTACGGGACAGATACGCAGTATTTT
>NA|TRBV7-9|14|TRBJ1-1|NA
CASSLTDGNTEAFF
TGTGCCAGCAGCCTTACGGACGGGAACACTGAAGCTTTCTTT
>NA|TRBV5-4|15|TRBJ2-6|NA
CASSRPGSGANVLTF
TGTGCCAGCAGCCGGCCGGGGTCTGGGGCCAACGTCCTGACTTTC
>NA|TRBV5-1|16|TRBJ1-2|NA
CASSLVRQASFYGYTF
TGCGCCAGCAGCTTGGTCCGGCAGGCTTCCTTCTATGGCTACACCTTC
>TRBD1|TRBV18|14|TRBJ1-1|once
CASSPTGGEGEAFF
TGTGCCAGCTCACCGACAGGGGGCGAAGGTGAAGCTTTCTTT
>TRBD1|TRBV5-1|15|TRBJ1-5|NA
CASSLFGQVNQPQHF
TGCGCCAGCAGCCTATTTGGACAGGTCAATCAGCCCCAGCATTTT
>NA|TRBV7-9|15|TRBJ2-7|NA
CASSLTSTLSYEQYF
TGTGCCAGCAGCCTAACTTCGACTCTCTCCTACGAGCAGTACTTC
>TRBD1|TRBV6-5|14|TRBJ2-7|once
CASSPRQGWNEQYF
TGTGCCAGCAGCCCCCGACAGGGTTGGAACGAGCAGTACTTC
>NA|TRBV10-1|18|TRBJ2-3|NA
CASASRGARVFSTDTQYF
TGCGCCAGCGCCTCCCGGGGGGCGCGGGTCTTTAGCACAGATACGCAGTATTTT
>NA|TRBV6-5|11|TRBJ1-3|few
CASTGGNTIYF
TGTGCCAGCACCGGAGGAAACACCATATATTTT
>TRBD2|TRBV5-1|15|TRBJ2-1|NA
CASSPRTSGYNEQFF
TGCGCCAGCAGCCCCCGGACTAGCGGCTACAATGAGCAGTTCTTC
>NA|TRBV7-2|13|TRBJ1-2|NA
CASSPRVAYGYTF
TGTGCCAGCAGCCCAAGGGTTGCCTATGGCTACACCTTC
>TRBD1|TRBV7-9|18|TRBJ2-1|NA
CASSLGGGRDRVYNEQFF
TGTGCCAGCAGCTTAGGGGGCGGCCGGGACAGGGTTTACAATGAGCAGTTCTTC
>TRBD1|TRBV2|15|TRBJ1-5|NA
CASSQGAPSNQPQHF
TGTGCCAGCAGTCAGGGGGCCCCGAGCAATCAGCCCCAGCATTTT
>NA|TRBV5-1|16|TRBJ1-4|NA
CASSMGQGYDIEKLFF
TGCGCCAGCAGCATGGGCCAAGGGTATGATATTGAAAAACTGTTTTTT
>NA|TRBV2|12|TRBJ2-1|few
CASRRTGNEQFF
TGTGCCAGCAGGAGGACCGGCAATGAGCAGTTCTTC
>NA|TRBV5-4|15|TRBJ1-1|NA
CASSSPSTGNTEAFF
TGTGCCAGCAGCTCCCCGTCGACAGGGAACACTGAAGCTTTCTTT
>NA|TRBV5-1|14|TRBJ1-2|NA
CASSLDQRSYGYTF
TGCGCCAGCAGCTTGGACCAGCGATCCTATGGCTACACCTTC
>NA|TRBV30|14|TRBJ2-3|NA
CAWVEGLRTDTQYF
TGTGCCTGGGTGGAAGGTCTCCGCACAGATACGCAGTATTTT
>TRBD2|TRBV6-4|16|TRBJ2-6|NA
CASSDKRERGANVLTF
TGTGCCAGCAGTGACAAGCGGGAGCGGGGGGCCAACGTCCTGACTTTC
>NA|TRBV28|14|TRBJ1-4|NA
CASSFRGGNEKLFF
TGTGCCAGCAGTTTTAGGGGTGGTAATGAAAAACTGTTTTTT
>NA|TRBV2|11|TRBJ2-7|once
CASSGANRQYF
TGTGCCAGCAGTGGGGCTAATAGGCAGTACTTC
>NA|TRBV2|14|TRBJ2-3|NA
CASSESRYTDTQYF
TGTGCCAGCAGTGAGTCGCGTTACACAGATACGCAGTATTTT
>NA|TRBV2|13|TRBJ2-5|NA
CASSDRGRETQYF
TGTGCCAGCAGTGACAGGGGAAGAGAGACCCAGTACTTC
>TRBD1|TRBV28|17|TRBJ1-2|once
CASSLTGTDDTHYGYTF
TGTGCCAGCAGTTTGACCGGGACAGACGATACTCACTATGGCTACACCTTC
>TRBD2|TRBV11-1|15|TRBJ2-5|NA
CASSLYGTSGETQYF
TGTGCCAGCAGCTTATATGGGACTAGCGGGGAGACCCAGTACTTC
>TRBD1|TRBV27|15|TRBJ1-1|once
CASSFLTGGGTEAFF
TGTGCCAGCAGTTTCCTGACAGGGGGAGGCACTGAAGCTTTCTTT
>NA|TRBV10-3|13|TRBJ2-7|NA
CAIKVTGDSEQYF
TGTGCCATCAAGGTAACAGGGGACTCCGAGCAGTACTTC
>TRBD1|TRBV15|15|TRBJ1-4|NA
CATSRDRGGGEKLFF
TGTGCCACCAGCAGGGACAGGGGAGGGGGCGAAAAACTGTTTTTT
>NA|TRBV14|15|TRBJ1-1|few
CASSQDRILNTEAFF
TGTGCCAGCAGTCAAGATCGGATCTTGAACACTGAAGCTTTCTTT
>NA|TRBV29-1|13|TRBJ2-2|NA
CSVGTVMTGELFF
TGCAGCGTTGGAACGGTCATGACCGGGGAGCTGTTTTTT
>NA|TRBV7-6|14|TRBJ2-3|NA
CASSLRESADTQYF
TGTGCCAGCAGCTTACGAGAGAGCGCAGATACGCAGTATTTT
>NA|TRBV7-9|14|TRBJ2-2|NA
CASSLGLAAGELFF
TGTGCCAGCAGCTTAGGGCTCGCCGCCGGGGAGCTGTTTTTT
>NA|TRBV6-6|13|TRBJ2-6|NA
CASSQDGANVLTF
TGTGCCAGCAGCCAGGACGGGGCCAACGTCCTGACTTTC